The 14 T cell receptor beta chains below come from one sample, sequenced in a study of blood T cell repertoires in COVID-19. Data came from immunoSEQ multiplex PCR; TCRdb stores just in-frame clones and leaves some out. This sample has about 270,000 clones; more than 85% occur once, and the top ten carry about 3%. Source material: PBMCs or T cells enriched from blood (not recorded which). Source of these receptors: a middle-aged man who had been exposed to COVID-19.

This chain links TRBV12-5 with TRBJ1-5, with no clear D. This CDR3 has 12 residues. V dropped 1 base and J dropped 9 bases, with 7 bases sitting between them. Germline V gives CDR1 LGHNT, CDR2 FRNRAP. The CDR3 region has the DNA TGTGCTAGTGGTTTGGAGCGCGGGCCCCAGCATTTT. Translated, it gives CASGLERGPQHF. Based on the CDR3 plus reference TRBV12-5 and TRBJ1-5, the full variable domain is DARVTQTPRHKVTEMGQEVTMRCQPILGHNTVFWYRQTMMQGLELLAYFRNRAPLDDSGMPKDRFSAEMPDATLATLKIQPSEPRDSAVYFCASGLERGPQHFGDGTRLSIL.

This chain links TRBV12-3 or TRBV12-4 with TRBJ1-5; TRBD1 is a possible D gene (5 bases). Trimming pared 5 bases from V and 1 base from J, leaving 6 bases between. The CDR3 is 13 amino acids. CDR3 DNA: TGTGCCAGCAGTCAGGGAAGCAATCAGCCCCAGCATTTT. It yields the protein CASSQGSNQPQHF.

The table lists this clone with a few counts. The J gene is TRBJ2-1, the V gene TRBV6-5; TRBD2 matches 9 bases. The CDR3 loop spans 15 amino acids. The germline V gene encodes CDR1 MNHEY and CDR2 SVGAGI. V lost 5 bases and J lost 8; bases outside the gene matches: 10. The CDR3 region has the DNA TGTGCCAGCAGTAAGGGACTAGCCGGGCTCCATGAGCAGTTCTTC. This gives the protein CASSKGLAGLHEQFF.

V usage is TRBV4-1 and J usage is TRBJ2-7; 7 bases match TRBD1. The CDR3 is 12 residues long. Germline lookup yields CDR1 MGHRA and CDR2 YSYEKL. The junction had 6 bases not matched to a gene; V was cut back by 6 bases and J by 7 bases. CDR3 nucleotides: TGCGCCAGCAGTCGAACAGGGGAGGAGCAGTACTTC. This codes for CASSRTGEEQYF.

The chain uses TRBV28 and TRBJ1-1; TRBD1 agrees at 8 bases. The germline gives CDR1 MDHEN, CDR2 SYDVKM. The V and J ends lost 7 bases and 1 base, in that order; junction bases with no gene match: 5. The CDR3 has 14 residues. In DNA form, the CDR3 reads TGTGCCAGCACCTCAGGACAGGGGAACACTGAAGCTTTCTTT. Translated, it gives CASTSGQGNTEAFF.

The genes are TRBV18 and TRBJ1-3, with D perhaps matching TRBD1 (5 bases). Germline CDR1 and CDR2: KGHSH and LQKENI. V was clipped by 3 bases and J by 7 bases, with 22 bases between them. The CDR3 loop spans 17 amino acids. CDR3: CASSPTGLRAAVNTIYF. DNA for the CDR3: TGTGCCAGCTCACCGACGGGACTCAGGGCTGCTGTGAACACCATATATTTT.

Only a few counts were recorded for this clone. The chain employs TRBV10-1 and TRBJ2-1; D possibly corresponds to TRBD1 (6 bases). CDR3 length: 15 amino acids. The V gene's germline CDR1 is WNHNN and CDR2 SYGVQD (reference sequence). Trimming stripped 4 bases from V and 2 bases from J, with 12 bases between. The CDR3 region is CASSGPDSPYNEQFF. The CDR3 DNA follows: TGCGCCAGCAGTGGACCGGACAGCCCCTACAATGAGCAGTTCTTC.

V is TRBV29-1 and J is TRBJ2-1, with 12 bases lining up with TRBD1. V trimming: 7 bases; J trimming: 8 bases; junction bases outside the gene matches: 6. This CDR3 has 13 residues. In germline, CDR1 is SQVTM, CDR2 ANQGSEA. The CDR3 loop reads CSAGTGGGYEQFF. Here the CDR3 DNA reads TGCAGCGCAGGGACAGGGGGCGGATATGAGCAGTTCTTC.

The chain uses TRBV7-9 and TRBJ2-7; 8 bases agree with TRBD1. With 5 bases clipped from V and 5 bases from J, the junction kept 8 bases outside the gene matches. CDR1 and CDR2 (germline): SEHNR, FQNEAQ (reference sequence). The CDR3 has 14 amino acids. The CDR3 DNA is TGTGCCAGCAGCACGTTAACACAGGGGGACGAGCAGTACTTC. Translated: CASSTLTQGDEQYF.

This sequence joins TRBV21-1 and TRBJ2-3; whether TRBD1, the table's D call, matches the DNA was not checked. TRBV21-1 is a pseudogene. This CDR3 spans 17 amino acids. The CDR3 nucleotides read TGTGCCAGCAGCAAAACGGACAGGGAAGTTCCCACAGATACGCAGTATTTT. Its protein product is CASSKTDREVPTDTQYF.

As DNA, the CDR3 is TGTGCCAGCAGCCACGGTGGACAGGCAGCGCTGAACACTGAAGCTTTCTTT. Translation: CASSHGGQAALNTEAFF. The chain couples TRBV14 to TRBJ1-1, with 7 nucleotides matching TRBD1. The CDR3 has 17 amino acids. CDR1 SGHDN and CDR2 FVKESK come from the germline V gene. The trim removed 3 bases at V and 0 bases at J, leaving 10 bases unmatched.

The chain uses TRBV30 and TRBJ2-7, with a tentative D call TRBD1 (5 bases). Germline V gives CDR1 GTSNPN, CDR2 SVGIG (reference sequence). Deletions cut 1 base from V and 12 bases from J, with 16 bases between. The CDR3 is made up of 12 amino acids. DNA for the CDR3: TGTGCCTGGAGTGAGATACCAGGGTCGAGGTACTTC. Translating it yields CAWSEIPGSRYF.

This chain joins TRBV12-3 or TRBV12-4 and TRBJ2-1; D ambiguous. The V end lost 5 bases, the J end lost 9 bases, and 11 bases lay between the germline ends. The CDR3 totals 12 residues. CDR3 DNA: TGTGCCAGCAGTGAAGTAGTTCGTGAGCAGTTCTTC. Amino acids: CASSEVVREQFF.

This chain connects TRBV18 to TRBJ2-7, with 9 positions matching TRBD1. CDR3 length: 17 amino acids. The ends lost 1 base at V and 2 bases at J; junction bases unmatched: 9. Germline CDR1 KGHSH, CDR2 LQKENI. The CDR3 here is CASSPLMTGGHPYEQYF. The DNA for the CDR3 is TGTGCCAGCTCACCACTCATGACAGGGGGACACCCCTACGAGCAGTACTTC.